The T cell receptor beta chain described here comes from a study of blood T cell repertoires in COVID-19. The data were produced by immunoSEQ multiplex PCR, yet TCRdb's version contains in-frame clones alone and is incomplete. In the table there are 200,000 to 250,000 clones, approximately 83% of which are singletons. This CDR3 has 13 residues. Germline CDR1 reads KGHDR; CDR2 reads SFDVKD. The V and J ends lost 12 bases and 1 base, in that order; junction bases with no gene match: 6. The sequence derives from a woman aged 25 to 39 with COVID-19, enrolled during active disease. The sequenced material came from peripheral blood. The V call is TRBV24-1, the J call TRBJ1-2, with 8 bases lining up with TRBD1. In nucleotides, the CDR3 is TGTGCCGGAAGGACAGGGTATAACTATGGCTACACCTTC. Its translation: CAGRTGYNYGYTF.